These 8 T cell receptor beta chains came from one sample sequenced in a study of T cell responses to AZD1222 COVID-19 vaccine. The data were produced by immunoSEQ multiplex PCR, yet TCRdb's version contains in-frame clones alone and is incomplete. This table holds around 140,000 clones, 85% to 95% found once. Source: peripheral blood, taken after recovery from COVID-19. These receptors were taken from an adult who had recovered from COVID-19.

V gene TRBV4-2 combines with J gene TRBJ2-7; D is unclear. This CDR3 contains 15 residues. Germline V gives CDR1 LGHNA, CDR2 YNFKEQ. V dropped 3 bases and J dropped 2 bases, with 14 bases sitting between them. The DNA for the CDR3 is TGTGCCAGCAGCCAGGCCCATGCAGCTCCCTACGAGCAGTACTTC. This codes for CASSQAHAAPYEQYF.

The rearrangement uses TRBV28 and TRBJ2-5; D is perhaps TRBD2 (6 bases). From germline, CDR1 is MDHEN and CDR2 SYDVKM. V shed 3 bases and J shed 4 bases, with 12 bases lying between them. This CDR3 contains 14 residues. The CDR3 spells CASSLEGVIETQYF. CDR3 nucleotides: TGTGCCAGCAGTTTGGAGGGAGTGATAGAGACCCAGTACTTC.

V and J are TRBV7-8 and TRBJ2-7; TRBD1 matches 7 bases. The CDR3 runs to 15 residues. Looked up from germline, CDR1 is SGHVS and CDR2 is FQNEAQ. Germline trimming cut 3 bases from V and 2 bases from J; bases unmatched to any gene: 7. CDR3 DNA: TGTGCCAGCAGCTTTCCGGGACAGAAAACCTACGAGCAGTACTTC. Protein: CASSFPGQKTYEQYF.

The rearrangement uses TRBV6-5 and TRBJ2-2; D possibly corresponds to TRBD1 (6 bases). The V gene lost 7 bases and the J gene lost 5 bases, with 17 bases spanning the gap. The CDR3 has 15 residues. Germline V gives CDR1 MNHEY, CDR2 SVGAGI. The CDR3 sequence: CASTTQGRLTGELFF. The CDR3, as DNA: TGTGCCAGCACCACACAGGGCAGGCTGACCGGGGAGCTGTTTTTT.

The chain has TRBV28 and TRBJ1-5; D is unclear. This CDR3 has 14 amino acids. V lost 5 bases and J lost 4, with 12 bases in between. Per the germline V gene, CDR1 is MDHEN and CDR2 is SYDVKM. DNA for the CDR3: TGTGCCAGCAGTCAAATGGACGGTAATCAGCCCCAGCATTTT. Protein product: CASSQMDGNQPQHF.

The chain recombines TRBV4-1 with TRBJ2-7, with D perhaps TRBD2 (6 bases). Per germline, CDR1 MGHRA and CDR2 YSYEKL. The CDR3 has 15 residues. Trimming shortened V by 7 bases and J by 5 bases, and 21 bases separated the two germline ends. This CDR3 reads CASTPDGGNVDEQYF. The CDR3 DNA is TGCGCCAGCACTCCGGACGGCGGGAACGTCGACGAGCAGTACTTC.

This sequence joins TRBV19 and TRBJ1-6; 9 bases agree with TRBD1. V lost 4 bases to trimming and J lost 16 bases; unmatched junction nucleotides: 5. The CDR3 length is 12 residues. CDR1 and CDR2 from the germline V gene are LNHDA and SQIVND (reference sequence). The CDR3 loop is CASSTGQGELHF. The CDR3 nucleotides read TGTGCCAGTAGTACGGGACAGGGAGAACTCCACTTT. The full variable domain, with the rest looked up from reference TRBV19 and TRBJ1-6, is DGGITQSPKYLFRKEGQNVTLSCEQNLNHDAMYWYRQDPGQGLRLIYYSQIVNDFQKGDIAEGYSVSREKKESFPLTVTSAQKNPTAFYLCASSTGQGELHFGNGTRLTVT.

V is TRBV2 and J is TRBJ2-1; the match to TRBD2 covers 8 bases. Trimming removed 5 bases from V and 8 bases from J; junction bases left unmatched: 14. The CDR3 contains 16 residues. Germline V gene lookup returns CDR1 SNHLY and CDR2 FYNNEI. The DNA of the CDR3 is TGTGCCAGCAGTCGTTCACCGGGACTAGATCTTGATGAGCAGTTCTTC. Its protein is CASSRSPGLDLDEQFF. Full variable domain (remainder filled in from reference TRBV2 and TRBJ2-1): EPEVTQTPSHQVTQMGQEVILRCVPISNHLYFYWYRQILGQKVEFLVSFYNNEISEKSEIFDDQFSVERPDGSNFTLKIRSTKLEDSAMYFCASSRSPGLDLDEQFFGPGTRLTVL.